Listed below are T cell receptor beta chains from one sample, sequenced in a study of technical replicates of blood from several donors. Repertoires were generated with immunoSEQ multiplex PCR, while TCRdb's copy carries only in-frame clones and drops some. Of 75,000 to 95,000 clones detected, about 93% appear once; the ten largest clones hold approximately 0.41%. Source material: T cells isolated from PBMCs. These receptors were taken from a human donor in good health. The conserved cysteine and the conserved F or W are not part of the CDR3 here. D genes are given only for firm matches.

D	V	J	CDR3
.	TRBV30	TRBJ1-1	AWSELTEAF
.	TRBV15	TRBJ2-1	ATSGLQVNEQF
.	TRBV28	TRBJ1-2	ASIGGRVGYGYT
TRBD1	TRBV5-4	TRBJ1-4	ASSAPPGQGTEKLF
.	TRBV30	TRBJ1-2	AWSVGEGSYGYT
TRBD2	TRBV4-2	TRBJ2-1	ASSQVGLAGRMF
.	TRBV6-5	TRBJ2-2	ASSYAFGEWTGELF
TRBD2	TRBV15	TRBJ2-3	ATSSFSSGTGDTQY
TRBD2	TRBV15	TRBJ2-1	ATSSPIAGGEQF
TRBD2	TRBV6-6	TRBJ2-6	ASSLRGVEANVLT
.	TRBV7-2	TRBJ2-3	ASSPGVQDTQY
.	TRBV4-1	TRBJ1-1	ASSQVQVNTEAF
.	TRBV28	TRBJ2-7	ASSPLGVGPYEQY
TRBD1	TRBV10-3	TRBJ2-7	AIIGASPGQGLYEQY
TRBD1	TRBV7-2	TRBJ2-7	ASSTRTGSASYEQY
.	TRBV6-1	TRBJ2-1	ASTGEIRDEQF
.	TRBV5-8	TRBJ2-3	ASSRVFQSSTDTQY
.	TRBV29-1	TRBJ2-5	SVDRETQY
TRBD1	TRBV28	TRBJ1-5	ASNPGQGGYQPQH
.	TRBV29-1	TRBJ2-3	SVDWWEKLDTQY
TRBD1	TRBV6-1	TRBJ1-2	ASNRDRDLSGYT
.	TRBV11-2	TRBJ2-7	ASSSQQVVYEQY
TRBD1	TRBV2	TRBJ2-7	ASTETTGAYEQY
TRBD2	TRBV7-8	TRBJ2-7	ASSSLGGGFEQY
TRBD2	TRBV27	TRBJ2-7	ASSPSSGPVYYEQY
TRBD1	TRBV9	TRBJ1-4	ASSPRDSTNEKLF
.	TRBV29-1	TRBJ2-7	SVLAPAGTYEQY
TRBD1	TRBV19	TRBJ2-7	ASSPGTGGREQY
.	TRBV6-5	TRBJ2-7	ASSTVSYEQY
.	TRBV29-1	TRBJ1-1	SVEVGTEAF
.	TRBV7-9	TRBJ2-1	ASSLQSNEQF
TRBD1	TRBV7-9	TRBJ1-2	ASSLVSGTGDLYGYT
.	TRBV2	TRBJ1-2	ASSVNGGNRYT
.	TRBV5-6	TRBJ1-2	ASSFGQGAGYT
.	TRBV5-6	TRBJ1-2	ASSSREEFYGYT
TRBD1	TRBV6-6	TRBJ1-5	ASSLRGQDQPQH
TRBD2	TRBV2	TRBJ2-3	ASRGLAGTDTQY
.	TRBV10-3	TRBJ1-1	AISESGGPYTEAF
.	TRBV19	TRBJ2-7	ASSPTTWAYEQY
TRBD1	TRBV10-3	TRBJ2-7	AITGTGDNEQY
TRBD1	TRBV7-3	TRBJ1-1	ASSLSTGGFTEAF
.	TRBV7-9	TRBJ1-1	ASSLGQSEAF
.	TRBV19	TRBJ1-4	ASRTNEKLF
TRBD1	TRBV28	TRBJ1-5	ASKGTGDNQPQH
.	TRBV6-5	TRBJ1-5	ASKQGNQPQH
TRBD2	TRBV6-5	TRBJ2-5	ASKLGTSGSQY
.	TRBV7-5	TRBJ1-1	AKTRPRRMNTEAF
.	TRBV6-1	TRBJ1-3	ASSELQGSGNTIY
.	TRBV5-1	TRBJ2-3	ASSLEQGSADTQY
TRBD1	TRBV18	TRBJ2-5	ASSLLGQPLETQY
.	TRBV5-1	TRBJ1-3	ASSLARAGWNTIY